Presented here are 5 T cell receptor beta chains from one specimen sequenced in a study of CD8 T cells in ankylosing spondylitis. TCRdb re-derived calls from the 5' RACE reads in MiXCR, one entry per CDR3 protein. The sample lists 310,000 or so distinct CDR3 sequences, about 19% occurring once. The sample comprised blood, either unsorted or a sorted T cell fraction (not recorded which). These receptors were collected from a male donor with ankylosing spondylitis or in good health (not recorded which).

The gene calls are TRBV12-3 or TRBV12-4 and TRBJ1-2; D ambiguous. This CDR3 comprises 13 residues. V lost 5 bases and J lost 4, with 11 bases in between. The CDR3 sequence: CASSMIRGYGYTF. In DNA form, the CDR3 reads TGTGCCAGCAGTATGATACGCGGCTATGGCTACACCTTC.

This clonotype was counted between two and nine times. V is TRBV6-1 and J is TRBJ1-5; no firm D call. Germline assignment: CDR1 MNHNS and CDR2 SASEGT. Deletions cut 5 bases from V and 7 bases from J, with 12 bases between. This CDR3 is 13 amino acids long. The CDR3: CASSQVTEQPQHF. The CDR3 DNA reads TGTGCCAGCAGTCAGGTCACTGAGCAGCCCCAGCATTTT.

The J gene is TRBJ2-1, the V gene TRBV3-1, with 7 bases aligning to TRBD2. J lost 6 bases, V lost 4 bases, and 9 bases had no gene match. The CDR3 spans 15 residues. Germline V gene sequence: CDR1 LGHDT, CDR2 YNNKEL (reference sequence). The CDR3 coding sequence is TGTGCCAGCAGCCGCGGGACTATTGGGGGCAATGAGCAGTTCTTC. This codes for CASSRGTIGGNEQFF.

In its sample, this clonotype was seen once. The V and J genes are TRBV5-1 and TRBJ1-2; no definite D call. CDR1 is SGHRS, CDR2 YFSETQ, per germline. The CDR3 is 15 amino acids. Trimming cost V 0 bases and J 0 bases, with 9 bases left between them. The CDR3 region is CASSLEREANYGYTF. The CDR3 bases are TGCGCCAGCAGCTTGGAGCGGGAAGCTAACTATGGCTACACCTTC.

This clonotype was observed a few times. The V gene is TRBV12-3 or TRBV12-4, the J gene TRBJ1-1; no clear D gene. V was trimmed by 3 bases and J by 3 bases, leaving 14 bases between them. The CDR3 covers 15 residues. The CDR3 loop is CASSFPRLPDTEAFF. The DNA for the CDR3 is TGTGCCAGCAGTTTCCCCCGTTTACCGGACACTGAAGCTTTCTTT.